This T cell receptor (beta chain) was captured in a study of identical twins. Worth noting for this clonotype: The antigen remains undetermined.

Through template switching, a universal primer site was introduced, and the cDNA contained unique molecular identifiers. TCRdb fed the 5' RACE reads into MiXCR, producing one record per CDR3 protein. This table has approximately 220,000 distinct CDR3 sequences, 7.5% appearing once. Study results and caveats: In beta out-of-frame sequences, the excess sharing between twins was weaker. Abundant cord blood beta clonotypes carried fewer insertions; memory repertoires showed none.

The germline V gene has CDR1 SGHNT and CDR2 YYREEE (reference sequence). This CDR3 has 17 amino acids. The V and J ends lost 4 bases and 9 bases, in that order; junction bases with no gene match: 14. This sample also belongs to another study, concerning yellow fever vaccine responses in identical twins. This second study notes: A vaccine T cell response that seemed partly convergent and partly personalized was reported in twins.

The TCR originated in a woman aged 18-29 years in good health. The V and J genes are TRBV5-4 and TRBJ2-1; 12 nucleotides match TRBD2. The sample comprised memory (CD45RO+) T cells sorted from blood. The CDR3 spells CASSPTSGGPKGSEQFF. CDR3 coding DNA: TGTGCCAGCAGCCCGACTAGCGGGGGCCCGAAGGGGAGTGAGCAGTTCTTC.